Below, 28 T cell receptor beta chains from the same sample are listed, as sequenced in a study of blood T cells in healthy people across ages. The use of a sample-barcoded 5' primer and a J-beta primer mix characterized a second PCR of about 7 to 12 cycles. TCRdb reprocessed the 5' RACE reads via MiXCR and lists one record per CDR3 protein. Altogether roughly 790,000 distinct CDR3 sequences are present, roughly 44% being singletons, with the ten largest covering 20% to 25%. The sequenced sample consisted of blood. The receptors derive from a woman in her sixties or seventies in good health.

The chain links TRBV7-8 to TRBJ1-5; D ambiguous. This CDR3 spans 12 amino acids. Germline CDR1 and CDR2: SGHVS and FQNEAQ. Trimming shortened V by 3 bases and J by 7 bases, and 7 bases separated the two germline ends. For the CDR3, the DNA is TGTGCCAGCAGCTTTCACAGCCAGCCCCAGCATTTT. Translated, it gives CASSFHSQPQHF.

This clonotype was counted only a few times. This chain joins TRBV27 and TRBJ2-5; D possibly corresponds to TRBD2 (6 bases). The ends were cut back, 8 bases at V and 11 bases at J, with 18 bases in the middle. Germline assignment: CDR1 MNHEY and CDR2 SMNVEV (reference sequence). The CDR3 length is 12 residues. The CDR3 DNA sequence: TGTGCCAGCGGAGGGCCGTACAATGAGCAGTACTTC. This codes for CASGGPYNEQYF.

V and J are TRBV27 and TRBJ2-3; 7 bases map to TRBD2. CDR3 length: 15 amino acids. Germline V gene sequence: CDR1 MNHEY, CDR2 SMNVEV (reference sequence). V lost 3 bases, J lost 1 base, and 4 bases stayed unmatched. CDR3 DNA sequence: TGTGCCAGCAGTTTTCCCAGCGGGGGCACAGATACGCAGTATTTT. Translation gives CASSFPSGGTDTQYF.

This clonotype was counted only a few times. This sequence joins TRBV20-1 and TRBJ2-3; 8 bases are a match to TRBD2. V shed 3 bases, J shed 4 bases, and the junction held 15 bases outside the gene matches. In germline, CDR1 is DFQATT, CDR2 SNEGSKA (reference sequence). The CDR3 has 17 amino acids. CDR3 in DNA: TGCAGTGCTAGCCCGCCGGGACTAGAAGGCTTGGCAGATACGCAGTATTTT. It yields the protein CSASPPGLEGLADTQYF.

CDR3 coding DNA: TGTGCCAGCAGCTTATTCGTCAGCTCCTACAATGAGCAGTTCTTC. Translated, it gives CASSLFVSSYNEQFF. The genes are TRBV11-2 and TRBJ2-1; D not certain. V was pared by 2 bases and J by 0 bases, with 8 bases between. This CDR3 is 15 amino acids long. Germline V lookup: CDR1 SGHAT, CDR2 FQNNGV.

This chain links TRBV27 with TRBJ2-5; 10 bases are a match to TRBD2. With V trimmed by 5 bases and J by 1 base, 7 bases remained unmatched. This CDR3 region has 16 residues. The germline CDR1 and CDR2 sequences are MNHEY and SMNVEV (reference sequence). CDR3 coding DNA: TGTGCCAGCAGTCCCTTCCTAGCGGGGGCCCAAGAGACCCAGTACTTC. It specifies CASSPFLAGAQETQYF.

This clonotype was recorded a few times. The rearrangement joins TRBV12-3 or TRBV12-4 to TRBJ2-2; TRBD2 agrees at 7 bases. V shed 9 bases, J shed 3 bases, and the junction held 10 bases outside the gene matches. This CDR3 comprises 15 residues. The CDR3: CASMPGTTHTGELFF. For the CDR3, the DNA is TGTGCCAGTATGCCCGGGACTACACACACCGGGGAGCTGTTTTTT.

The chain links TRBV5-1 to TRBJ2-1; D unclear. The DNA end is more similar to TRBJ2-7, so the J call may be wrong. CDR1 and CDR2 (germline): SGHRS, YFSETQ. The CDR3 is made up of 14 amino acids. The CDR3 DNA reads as TGCGCCAGCAGCTTGGGGAGCTCCTACAATGAGCAGTACTTC. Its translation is CASSLGSSYNEQYF.

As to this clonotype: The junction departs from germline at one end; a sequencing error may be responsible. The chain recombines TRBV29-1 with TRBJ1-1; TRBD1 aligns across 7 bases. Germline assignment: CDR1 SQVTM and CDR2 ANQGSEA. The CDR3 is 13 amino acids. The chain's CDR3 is CSVMDRTNTEAFF. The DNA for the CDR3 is TGCAGCGTAATGGACAGGACGAACACCGAAGCTTTCTTT.

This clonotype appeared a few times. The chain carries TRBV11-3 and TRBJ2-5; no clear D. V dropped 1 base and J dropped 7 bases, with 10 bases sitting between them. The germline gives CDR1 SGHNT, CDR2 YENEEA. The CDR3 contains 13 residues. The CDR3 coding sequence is TGTGCCAGCAGCTTAGGTTATGAGCGGACCCAGTACTTC. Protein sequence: CASSLGYERTQYF.

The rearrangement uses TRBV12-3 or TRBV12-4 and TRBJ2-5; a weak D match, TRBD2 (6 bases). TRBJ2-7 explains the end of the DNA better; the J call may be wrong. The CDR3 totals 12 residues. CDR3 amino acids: CASAGSQNEQYF. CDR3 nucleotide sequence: TGTGCCAGCGCGGGATCACAAAACGAGCAGTACTTC.

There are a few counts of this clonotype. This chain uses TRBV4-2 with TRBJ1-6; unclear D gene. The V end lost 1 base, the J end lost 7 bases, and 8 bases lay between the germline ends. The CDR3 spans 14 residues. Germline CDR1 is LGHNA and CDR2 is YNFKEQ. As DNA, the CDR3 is TGTGCCAGCAGCCAAGGGGGTACGAATTCACCCCTCCACTTT. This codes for CASSQGGTNSPLHF.

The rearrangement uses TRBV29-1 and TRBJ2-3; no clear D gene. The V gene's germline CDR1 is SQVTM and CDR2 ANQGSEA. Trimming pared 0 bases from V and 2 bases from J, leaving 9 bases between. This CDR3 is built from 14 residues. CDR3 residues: CSVEDRRHTDTQYF. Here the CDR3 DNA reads TGCAGCGTTGAAGATAGGCGACACACAGATACGCAGTATTTT.

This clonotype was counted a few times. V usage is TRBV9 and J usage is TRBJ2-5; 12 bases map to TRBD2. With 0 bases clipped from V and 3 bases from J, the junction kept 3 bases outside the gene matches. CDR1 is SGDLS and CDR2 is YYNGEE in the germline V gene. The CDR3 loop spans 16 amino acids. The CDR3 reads CASSVVASGGEETQYF. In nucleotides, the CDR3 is TGTGCCAGCAGCGTAGTGGCTAGCGGGGGGGAAGAGACCCAGTACTTC.

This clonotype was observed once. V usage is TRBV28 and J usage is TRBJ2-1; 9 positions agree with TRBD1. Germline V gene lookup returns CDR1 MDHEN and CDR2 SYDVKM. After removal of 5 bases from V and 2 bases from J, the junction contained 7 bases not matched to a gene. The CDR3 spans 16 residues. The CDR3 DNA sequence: TGTGCCAGCAGTGGGACAGGGCGACAAACCTACAATGAGCAGTTCTTC. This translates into CASSGTGRQTYNEQFF.

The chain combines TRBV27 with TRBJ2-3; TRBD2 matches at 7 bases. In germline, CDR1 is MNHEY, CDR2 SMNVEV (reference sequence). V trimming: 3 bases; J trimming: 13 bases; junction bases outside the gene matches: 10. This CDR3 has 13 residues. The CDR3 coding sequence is TGTGCCAGCAGTTTGGGGACTATTGGGGAAAAGTATTTT. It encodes CASSLGTIGEKYF.

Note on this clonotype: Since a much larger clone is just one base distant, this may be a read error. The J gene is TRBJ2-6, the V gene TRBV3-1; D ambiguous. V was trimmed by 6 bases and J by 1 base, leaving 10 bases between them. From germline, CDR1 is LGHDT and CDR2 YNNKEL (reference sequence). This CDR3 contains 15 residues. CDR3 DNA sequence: TGTGCCAGCAGGAGGACGGAATCTGGGGCCAACGTCCTGACTTTC. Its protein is CASRRTESGANVLTF. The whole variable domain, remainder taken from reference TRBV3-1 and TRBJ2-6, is DTAVSQTPKYLVTQMGNDKSIKCEQNLGHDTMYWYKQDSKKFLKIMFSYNNKELIINETVPNRFSPKSPDKAHLNLHINSLELGDSAVYFCASRRTESGANVLTFGAGSRLTVL.

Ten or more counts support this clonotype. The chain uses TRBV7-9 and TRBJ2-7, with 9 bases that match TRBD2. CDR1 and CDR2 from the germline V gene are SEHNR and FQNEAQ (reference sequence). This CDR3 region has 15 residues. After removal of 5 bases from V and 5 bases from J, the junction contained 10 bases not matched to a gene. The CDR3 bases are TGTGCCAGCAGCCCGGGACTAGCTCGGGACGACGAGCAGTACTTC. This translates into CASSPGLARDDEQYF.

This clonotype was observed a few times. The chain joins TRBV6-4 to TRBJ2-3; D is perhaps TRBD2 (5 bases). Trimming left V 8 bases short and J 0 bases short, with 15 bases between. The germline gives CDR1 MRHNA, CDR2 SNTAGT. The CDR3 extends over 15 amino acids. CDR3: CASRRTHSSTDTQYF. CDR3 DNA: TGTGCCAGCCGTAGGACTCATTCTAGCACAGATACGCAGTATTTT.

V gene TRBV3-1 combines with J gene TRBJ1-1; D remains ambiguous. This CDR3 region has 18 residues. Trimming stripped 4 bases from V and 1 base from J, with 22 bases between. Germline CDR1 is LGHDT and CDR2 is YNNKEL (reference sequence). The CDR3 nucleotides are TGTGCCAGCAGCCCCCGATGGCCCGCTGGCGATGAGAACACTGAAGCTTTCTTT. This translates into CASSPRWPAGDENTEAFF.

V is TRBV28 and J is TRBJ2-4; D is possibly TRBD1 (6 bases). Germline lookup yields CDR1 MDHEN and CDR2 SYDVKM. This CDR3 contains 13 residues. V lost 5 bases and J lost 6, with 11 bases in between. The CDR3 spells CASSPGQLNIQYF. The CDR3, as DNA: TGTGCCAGCAGTCCGGGACAATTAAACATTCAGTACTTC.

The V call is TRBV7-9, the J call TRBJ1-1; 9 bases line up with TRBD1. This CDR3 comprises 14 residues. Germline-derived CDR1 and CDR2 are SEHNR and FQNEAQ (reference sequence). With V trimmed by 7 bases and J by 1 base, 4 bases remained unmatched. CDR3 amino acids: CASTSGQGNTEAFF. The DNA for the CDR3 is TGTGCCAGCACCTCGGGACAGGGGAACACTGAAGCTTTCTTT.

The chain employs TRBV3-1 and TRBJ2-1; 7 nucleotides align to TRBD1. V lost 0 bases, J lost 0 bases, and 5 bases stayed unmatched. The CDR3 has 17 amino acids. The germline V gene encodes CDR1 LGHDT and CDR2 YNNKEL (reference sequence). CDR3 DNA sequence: TGTGCCAGCAGCCAAGATCAGTGGACAGGCTCCTACAATGAGCAGTTCTTC. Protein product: CASSQDQWTGSYNEQFF.

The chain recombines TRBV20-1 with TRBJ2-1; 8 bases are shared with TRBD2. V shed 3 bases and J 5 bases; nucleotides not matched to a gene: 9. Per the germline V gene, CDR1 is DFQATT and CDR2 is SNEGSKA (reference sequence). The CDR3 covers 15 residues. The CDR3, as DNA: TGCAGTGCTAGCCTAGGTCTAGCGGGCCACAATGAGCAGTTCTTC. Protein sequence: CSASLGLAGHNEQFF.

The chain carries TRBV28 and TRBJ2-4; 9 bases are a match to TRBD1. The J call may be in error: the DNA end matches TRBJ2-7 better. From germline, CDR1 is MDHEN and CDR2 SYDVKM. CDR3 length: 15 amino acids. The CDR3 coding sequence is TGTGCCAGCAGTATTCCCGGGACAGGGACTCACGAGCAGTACTTC. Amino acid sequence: CASSIPGTGTHEQYF.

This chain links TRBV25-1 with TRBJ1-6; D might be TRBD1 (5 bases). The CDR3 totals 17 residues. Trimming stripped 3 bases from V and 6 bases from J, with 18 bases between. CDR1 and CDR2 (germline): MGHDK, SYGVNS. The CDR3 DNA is TGTGCCAGCAGTGATATTAGTGCGGGGGGGTTTAATTCACCCCTCCACTTT. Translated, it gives CASSDISAGGFNSPLHF.

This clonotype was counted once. The CDR3: CSAREPGTAYSNQPQHF. The CDR3 bases are TGCAGTGCTAGAGAGCCGGGGACAGCATATAGCAATCAGCCCCAGCATTTT. The rearrangement uses TRBV20-1 and TRBJ1-5, with 7 bases identical to TRBD1. Germline V gives CDR1 DFQATT, CDR2 SNEGSKA (reference sequence). The ends lost 0 bases at V and 0 bases at J; junction bases unmatched: 8. This CDR3 is built from 17 residues.

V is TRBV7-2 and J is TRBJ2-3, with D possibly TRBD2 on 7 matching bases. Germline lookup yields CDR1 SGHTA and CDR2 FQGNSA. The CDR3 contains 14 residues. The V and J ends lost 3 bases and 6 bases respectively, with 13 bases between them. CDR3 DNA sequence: TGTGCCAGCAGCTTCGAAGGGGGGGGGGATACGCAGTATTTT. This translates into CASSFEGGGDTQYF.